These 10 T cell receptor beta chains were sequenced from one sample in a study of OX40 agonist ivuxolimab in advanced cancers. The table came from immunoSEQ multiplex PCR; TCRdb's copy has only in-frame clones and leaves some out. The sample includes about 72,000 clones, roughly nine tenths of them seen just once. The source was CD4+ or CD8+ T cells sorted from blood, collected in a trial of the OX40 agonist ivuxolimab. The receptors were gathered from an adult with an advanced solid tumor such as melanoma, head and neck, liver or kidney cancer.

CDR3 loop: CASSQGDFRLEQFF. Here the CDR3 DNA reads TGCGCCAGCAGCCAAGGGGACTTCCGTCTGGAGCAGTTCTTC. The chain carries TRBV4-1 and TRBJ2-1; maybe TRBD2 (6 bases). Looked up from germline, CDR1 is MGHRA and CDR2 is YSYEKL. The ends were cut back, 1 base at V and 10 bases at J, with 14 bases in the middle. This CDR3 spans 14 amino acids.

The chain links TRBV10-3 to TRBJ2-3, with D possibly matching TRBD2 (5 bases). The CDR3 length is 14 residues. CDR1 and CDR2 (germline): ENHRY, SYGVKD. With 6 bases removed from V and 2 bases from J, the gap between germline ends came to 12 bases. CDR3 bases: TGTGCCATCAGGGACTTTTTACTCACAGATACGCAGTATTTT. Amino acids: CAIRDFLLTDTQYF.

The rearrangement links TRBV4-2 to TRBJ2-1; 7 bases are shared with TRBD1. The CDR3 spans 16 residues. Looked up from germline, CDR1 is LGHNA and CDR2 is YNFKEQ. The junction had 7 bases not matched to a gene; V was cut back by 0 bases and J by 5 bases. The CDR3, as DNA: TGTGCCAGCAGCCAAGAGTCGACAGGGATCGACAATGAGCAGTTCTTC. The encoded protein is CASSQESTGIDNEQFF.

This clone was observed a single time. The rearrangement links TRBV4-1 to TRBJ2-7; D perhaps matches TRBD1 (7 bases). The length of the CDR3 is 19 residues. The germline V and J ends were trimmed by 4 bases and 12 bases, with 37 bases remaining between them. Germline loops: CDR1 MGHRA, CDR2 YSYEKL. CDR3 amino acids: CASSLTSTGTFLMGQGRYF. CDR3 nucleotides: TGCGCCAGCAGCCTCACTTCGACAGGGACTTTTTTGATGGGACAAGGGCGGTACTTC.

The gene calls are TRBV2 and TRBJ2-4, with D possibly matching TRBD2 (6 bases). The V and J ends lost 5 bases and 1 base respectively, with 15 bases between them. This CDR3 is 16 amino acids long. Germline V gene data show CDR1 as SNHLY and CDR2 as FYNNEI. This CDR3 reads CASSRGTPLAKNIQYF. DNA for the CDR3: TGTGCCAGCAGTCGTGGGACTCCCTTGGCCAAAAACATTCAGTACTTC.

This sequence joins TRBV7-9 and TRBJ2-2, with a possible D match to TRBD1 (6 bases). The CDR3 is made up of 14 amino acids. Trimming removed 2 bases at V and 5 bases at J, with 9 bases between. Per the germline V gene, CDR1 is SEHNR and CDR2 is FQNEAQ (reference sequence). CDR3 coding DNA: TGTGCCAGCAGCTTAAACAGGGAGACCGGGGAGCTGTTTTTT. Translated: CASSLNRETGELFF.

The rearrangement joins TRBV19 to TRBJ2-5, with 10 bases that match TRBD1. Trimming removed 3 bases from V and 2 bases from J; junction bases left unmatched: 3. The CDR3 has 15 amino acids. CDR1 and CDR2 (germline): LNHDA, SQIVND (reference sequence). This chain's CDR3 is CASSMRTGGQETQYF. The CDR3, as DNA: TGTGCCAGTAGTATGAGGACAGGGGGACAAGAGACCCAGTACTTC.

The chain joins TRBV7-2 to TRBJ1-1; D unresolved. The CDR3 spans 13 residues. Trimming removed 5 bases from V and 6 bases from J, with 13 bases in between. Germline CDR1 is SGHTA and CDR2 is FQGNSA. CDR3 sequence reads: CASSRSKTAEAFF. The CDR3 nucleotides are TGTGCCAGCAGCCGCTCAAAGACGGCTGAAGCTTTCTTT. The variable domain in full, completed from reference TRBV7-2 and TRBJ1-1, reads GAGVSQSPSNKVTEKGKDVELRCDPISGHTALYWYRQSLGQGLEFLIYFQGNSAPDKSGLPSDRFSAERTGGSVSTLTIQRTQQEDSAVYLCASSRSKTAEAFFGQGTRLTVV.

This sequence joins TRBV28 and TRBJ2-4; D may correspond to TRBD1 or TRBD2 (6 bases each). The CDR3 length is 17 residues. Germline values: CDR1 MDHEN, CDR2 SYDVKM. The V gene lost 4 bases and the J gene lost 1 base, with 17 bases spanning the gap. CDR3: CASSSIGGASAKNIQYF. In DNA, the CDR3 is TGTGCCAGCAGTTCCATCGGGGGCGCGTCTGCCAAAAACATTCAGTACTTC. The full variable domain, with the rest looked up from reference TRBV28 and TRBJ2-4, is DVKVTQSSRYLVKRTGEKVFLECVQDMDHENMFWYRQDPGLGLRLIYFSYDVKMKEKGDIPEGYSVSREKKERFSLILESASTNQTSMYLCASSSIGGASAKNIQYFGAGTRLSVL.

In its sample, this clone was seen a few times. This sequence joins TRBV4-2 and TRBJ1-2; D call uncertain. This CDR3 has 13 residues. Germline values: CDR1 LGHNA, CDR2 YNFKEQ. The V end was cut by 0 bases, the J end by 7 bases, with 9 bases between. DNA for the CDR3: TGTGCCAGCAGCCAAGACCGGGGTGGTGGCTACACCTTC. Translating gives CASSQDRGGGYTF.